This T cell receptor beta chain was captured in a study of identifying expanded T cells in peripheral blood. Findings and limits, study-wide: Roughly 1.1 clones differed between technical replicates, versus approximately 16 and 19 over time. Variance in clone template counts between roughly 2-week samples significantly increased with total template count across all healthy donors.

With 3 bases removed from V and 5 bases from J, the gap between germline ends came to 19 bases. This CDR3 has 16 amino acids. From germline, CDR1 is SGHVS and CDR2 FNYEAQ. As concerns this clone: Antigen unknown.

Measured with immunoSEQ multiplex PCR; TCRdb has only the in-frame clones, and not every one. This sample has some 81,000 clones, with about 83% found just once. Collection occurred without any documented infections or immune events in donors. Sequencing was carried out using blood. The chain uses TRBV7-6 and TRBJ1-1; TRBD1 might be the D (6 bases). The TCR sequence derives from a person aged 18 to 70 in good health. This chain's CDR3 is CASSFPATGVGTEAFF. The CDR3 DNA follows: TGTGCCAGCAGCTTTCCCGCGACAGGAGTAGGGACTGAAGCTTTCTTT.